Sequencing of this T cell receptor (beta chain) was carried out in a study of cytomegalovirus exposure and HLA in healthy donors. Every donor was a healthy person donating bone marrow. PCR used 60 Vbeta primers and 13 Jbeta primers. The protocol was immunoSEQ multiplex PCR, while the TCRdb copy is restricted to in-frame clones and leaves out a portion. This sample carries roughly 150,000 clones, 65% to 85% of them seen once, and the ten largest clones take more than 6.5%. The CDR3 extends over 14 amino acids. Trimming pared 2 bases from V and 2 bases from J, leaving 10 bases between. CDR1 MDHEN and CDR2 SYDVKM come from the germline V gene.

Sequences were obtained from PBMCs. The chain combines TRBV28 with TRBJ2-7, with unresolved D. This TCR was sampled from a man younger than 40 in good health and CMV-seronegative. The CDR3 loop reads CASSLDRSAYEQYF. CDR3 bases: TGTGCCAGCAGTTTAGACCGGAGCGCCTACGAGCAGTACTTC.